The following is a T cell receptor (beta chain) sequence with its context. The entry originates in a study of blood T cell repertoires in COVID-19. This table comes from immunoSEQ multiplex PCR, and its TCRdb copy is limited to in-frame clones, with some not included. This sample has 100,000 to 150,000 clones; approximately 88% occur once, and the top ten carry 17%. The CDR3 runs 15 residues. The germline gives CDR1 SGHDT, CDR2 YYEEEE. The J segment lost 4 bases and the V segment lost 0 bases, leaving 4 bases of the junction unmatched. The gene calls are TRBV5-6 and TRBJ2-7; TRBD1 aligns across 10 bases. The source of this sequence is an elderly woman with acute or convalescent COVID-19. What was sequenced was peripheral blood. The CDR3 reads CASSLGQGAGYEQYF. The CDR3 DNA reads as TGTGCCAGCAGCTTGGGACAGGGGGCCGGGTACGAGCAGTACTTC.